This record looks at one T cell receptor (beta chain) sequence and its context. Its antigen remains unidentified. It has no much larger one-base neighbor in the sample; base qualities were not kept. Using the deep immunoSEQ assay, multiplex PCR amplified TCR CDR3 regions from genomic DNA. For each cell subset, the extracted genomic DNA was distributed evenly across all wells of several immunoSEQ 96-well plates, and each plate served as one replicate. For sorted subsets, 200 to 250 ng of genomic DNA, equivalent to roughly 33,000 T cell genomes, went into each replicate PCR. Purified libraries were measured with a Qubit 3.0 fluorometer, size-checked on a Bioanalyzer 2100, and measured again with the KAPA Library Quantification kit. Each immunoSEQ 96-well plate was sequenced on its own single-read 150-cycle Illumina NextSeq 550 flow cell. The authors' pipeline ran thus. Because the immunoSEQ output held only junctional sequences and lacked quality scores, the filtering could not match the filtering applied to full-length reads. Sequences were annotated with PyIR, a Python wrapper for IgBLAST v1.9, and V/J genes and CDR3 were assigned using IMGT germline references. Reads were filtered out if the reads had weak V/J assignments (E-value above 1e-6), no CDR3, stop codons, out-of-frame junctions, or ambiguous translated residues. V3J clonotypes were defined as sequences sharing the same inferred V gene, J gene, and CDR3 amino acid sequence. Percentage overlap between repertoires was calculated by dividing the number of shared unique clonotypes by the size of the smaller repertoire. Repertoire richness was assessed with RTK rarefaction, the Chao1 estimator, and Recon v2.1 estimates of unobserved clonotypes. For all TCRbeta clonotypes obtained by the gDNA method from several donors, generation probabilities were computed with OLGA. TCRdb provides this immuneACCESS table in a form limited to in-frame rearrangements. Some clones are lacking; in checked studies, under half of them reflect an unresolved V gene, and why the rest are absent is not known. The D gene and trimming were derived from the DNA, and the V and J assignments and clone size from that table. This sample holds millions of clones; approximately 95% were observed only once. The top ten clonotypes cover about 0.37% of the sample.

From the germline V gene, CDR1 is SGHAT and CDR2 is FQNNGV. Trimming at the junction amounts to 1 base on V and 4 bases on J, and the germline ends lie 7 bases apart. Taken from cysteine to phenylalanine, the CDR3 has 13 residues. Of the read, only the CDR3 DNA is kept; its 39 bases are in frame from base 1. The data were obtained in a study of shared clonotypes between healthy human individuals (dated by TCRdb to about 2020). A note on the overall study: The cohort comprised two women and a few men aged 18 to 49 years. For each donor, CD4 naive and CD4 memory were each run on three plates, CD8 naive on two plates, and CD8 memory on one plate. The study deeply sequenced blood TCR repertoires of several healthy adults to estimate repertoire size and the extent of clonotype sharing between individuals. Different laboratories and diverse techniques were used to prepare libraries and sequence TCR repertoires, to increase sequencing depth and limit assay-specific biases. Leukapheresis yielded between about 0.85 and 9.5 billion PBMCs per donor.

Donors were healthy HIV-negative adults with no recently reported acute infections or vaccinations. Only Caucasian adults living in Nashville, Tennessee, USA were represented among the donors. CD4+ T cells were enriched through magnetic negative selection, after which naive cells were positively selected on CD45RA and the remaining negative fraction served as the memory subset. Blood was obtained by leukapheresis, after which PBMCs were separated by Ficoll-Histopaque density gradient centrifugation and cryopreserved in liquid nitrogen vapor phase. Purity and quantity of every magnetically sorted T cell population were checked by analytical flow cytometry. Each sorted fraction had its genomic DNA isolated and then quantified by UV absorbance on a Nanodrop 2000c. Overall results and qualifications from the work: The small number of donors limited the genetic and exposure-history diversity represented. Naive subsets generally had larger estimated clonotype richness than memory subsets did. Pairwise subsampling indicated that sequencing depth was expected to affect the degree of clonotype sharing among donors. Across a few donors, around 5% of naive CD4, over 3% of naive CD8, 2.3% of memory CD4, and under 0.45% of memory CD8 clonotypes were shared. Incomplete sequencing was indicated by rarefaction of sorted-subset datasets, despite the large sequencing depth. Clonotypes shared by all four sorted-subset donors showed higher generation probabilities than non-shared clonotypes. Sampling was restricted to blood, and TCR repertoires in tissue are likely to differ from TCR repertoires in blood.

The receptor was isolated from a man aged 18 to 30 in good health. Some clones in this sample may be carry-over from other donors' samples. The chain was built from TRBV11-2 and TRBJ1-2; D gene: possibly TRBD1, on 6 matching bases. The sequenced sample was naive CD4+ T cells from PBMCs. This specimen's cell subset or site label, per the study, means: CD45RA+ positively selected. Read as DNA, the sequence is TGTGCCAGCAGCTTAGCAGGGGTCTATGGCTACACCTTC. Translated, it gives CASSLAGVYGYTF.